These 25 T cell receptor beta chains came from one sample sequenced in a study of Tregs in tolerant kidney transplant recipients (dated by TCRdb to about 2019). The library was built by means of the immunoSEQ multiplex PCR assay. TCRdb carries this immuneACCESS record with in-frame sequences only. Its versions omit some clonotypes, under half of them owing to an unresolved V gene in the studies checked, with the rest unexplained. The sample table contains some 64,000 clones; only one count was recorded for 95% to 98% of them. The ten largest clonotypes hold 0.3% to 0.35% of the sample. The time point tag for this specimen amounts to: blood sample drawn before combined kidney and bone marrow transplant. The sample here was Tregs from blood, taken before the transplant. These receptors were obtained from a human donor who received a combined kidney and bone marrow transplant.

V gene TRBV15 combines with J gene TRBJ2-1, with 7 bases that match TRBD1. The CDR3 consists of 15 residues. Per the germline V gene, CDR1 is LNHNV and CDR2 is YYDKDF (reference sequence). V lost 3 bases to trimming and J lost 4 bases; unmatched junction nucleotides: 6. Here the CDR3 reads CATSRWGQLYNEQFF. The CDR3 DNA reads as TGTGCCACCAGCAGGTGGGGACAGCTTTACAATGAGCAGTTCTTC.

The chain links TRBV27 to TRBJ2-7, with 8 bases aligning to TRBD2. Trimming at V came to 3 bases and at J to 5 bases, leaving 9 bases not matched to a gene. Germline CDR1 MNHEY, CDR2 SMNVEV (reference sequence). CDR3 length: 15 residues. This chain's CDR3 is CASSFKRGGSDEQYF. CDR3 nucleotides: TGTGCCAGCAGTTTTAAACGGGGGGGCTCTGACGAGCAGTACTTC.

CDR3 amino acids: CASSPLRGYEQYF. Here the CDR3 DNA reads TGTGCCAGCTCACCTTTGAGGGGGTACGAGCAGTACTTC. The genes are TRBV18 and TRBJ2-7, with D possibly matching TRBD1 (6 bases). Between the trimmed V and J ends, which lost 3 bases and 4 bases, there was a span of 10 bases. The germline CDR1 and CDR2 sequences are KGHSH and LQKENI. The CDR3 length is 13 residues. Combining the CDR3 with reference TRBV18 and TRBJ2-7 gives the whole variable domain NAGVMQNPRHLVRRRGQEARLRCSPMKGHSHVYWYRQLPEEGLKFMVYLQKENIIDESGMPKERFSAEFPKEGPSILRIQQVVRGDSAAYFCASSPLRGYEQYFGPGTRLTVT.

This chain connects TRBV10-3 to TRBJ1-1; D may be TRBD1 (5 bases). The V gene's germline CDR1 is ENHRY and CDR2 SYGVKD. This CDR3 comprises 14 residues. The V gene lost 4 bases and the J gene lost 0 bases, with 9 bases spanning the gap. CDR3 DNA sequence: TGTGCCATCAGTGTGAGACAGATGAACACTGAAGCTTTCTTT. It yields the protein CAISVRQMNTEAFF.

This clone was detected once. The chain joins TRBV5-6 to TRBJ1-2, with D possibly being TRBD1 (5 bases). Germline values: CDR1 SGHDT, CDR2 YYEEEE. The CDR3 sequence is 17 residues long. The V and J ends lost 2 bases and 3 bases respectively, with 20 bases between them. CDR3 loop: CASSFRLSIRDYYGYTF. In DNA form, the CDR3 reads TGTGCCAGCAGCTTTAGGTTATCGATCAGGGATTACTATGGCTACACCTTC.

The chain uses TRBV15 and TRBJ2-2; TRBD1 might be the D (5 bases). CDR1 is LNHNV, CDR2 YYDKDF, per germline (reference sequence). The CDR3 is 15 amino acids. Trimming removed 0 bases from V and 0 bases from J, with 5 bases in between. The CDR3 bases are TGTGCCACCAGCAGAGACAGGGCGAACACCGGGGAGCTGTTTTTT. Its translation: CATSRDRANTGELFF.

The J gene is TRBJ1-2, the V gene TRBV4-3; 8 bases agree with TRBD1. The CDR3 consists of 13 residues. Losses at the gene ends were 4 bases for V and 5 bases for J; bases not matched to a gene: 3. Germline CDR1 is LGHNA and CDR2 is YSLEER. The CDR3 region is CASSLQGGYGYTF. Written as DNA, the CDR3 is TGCGCCAGCAGCCTACAGGGGGGGTATGGCTACACCTTC.

This clone was detected only once. The chain has TRBV6-1 and TRBJ2-7; TRBD1 might be the D (6 bases). V was clipped by 7 bases and J by 5 bases, with 15 bases between them. CDR1 and CDR2 from the germline V gene are MNHNS and SASEGT. This CDR3 spans 13 amino acids. The CDR3 DNA is TGTGCCAGCACCTCTCTACAGGGTAACGAGCAGTACTTC. Translation gives CASTSLQGNEQYF.

This chain connects TRBV25-1 to TRBJ1-2; weak D call: TRBD1 (5 bases). V gave up 2 bases and J gave up 6 bases, with 7 bases separating them. The CDR3 loop spans 12 amino acids. The germline V gene has CDR1 MGHDK and CDR2 SYGVNS. The CDR3 sequence is CASSERGDGYTF. The CDR3 DNA reads TGTGCCAGCAGTGAACGGGGGGATGGCTACACCTTC.

This sequence joins TRBV10-3 and TRBJ1-2; 12 bases map to TRBD1. With V trimmed by 4 bases and J by 5 bases, 11 bases remained unmatched. The CDR3 sequence is 17 residues long. Germline V lookup: CDR1 ENHRY, CDR2 SYGVKD. This CDR3 reads CAISGGTGGLMAYGYTF. DNA for the CDR3: TGTGCCATCAGTGGCGGGACAGGGGGCTTAATGGCATATGGCTACACCTTC.

The V gene is TRBV28, the J gene TRBJ2-5, with TRBD2 matching 13 bases. After removal of 6 bases from V and 0 bases from J, the junction contained 1 base not matched to a gene. This CDR3 has 15 residues. Germline-derived CDR1 and CDR2 are MDHEN and SYDVKM. The CDR3 is CASRTSGGYQETQYF. For the CDR3, the DNA is TGTGCCAGCAGGACTAGCGGGGGGTACCAAGAGACCCAGTACTTC. The full variable domain, completed using reference TRBV28 and TRBJ2-5, is DVKVTQSSRYLVKRTGEKVFLECVQDMDHENMFWYRQDPGLGLRLIYFSYDVKMKEKGDIPEGYSVSREKKERFSLILESASTNQTSMYLCASRTSGGYQETQYFGPGTRLLVL.

This chain links TRBV5-1 with TRBJ1-3; D remains unclear. V lost 5 bases, J lost 0 bases, and 3 bases lay in between. Germline values: CDR1 SGHRS, CDR2 YFSETQ. The CDR3 is 12 amino acids. The CDR3: CASRSSGNTIYF. The CDR3 coding sequence is TGCGCCAGCAGGAGCTCTGGAAACACCATATATTTT.

The chain recombines TRBV5-1 with TRBJ2-7; 7 bases are a match to TRBD1. V lost 4 bases and J lost 4; bases outside the gene matches: 17. Looked up from germline, CDR1 is SGHRS and CDR2 is YFSETQ. The CDR3 has 17 amino acids. CDR3 sequence reads: CASSPATDRVRLYEQYF. CDR3 DNA: TGCGCCAGCAGCCCGGCAACCGACAGGGTTCGGCTTTACGAGCAGTACTTC.

The chain links TRBV9 to TRBJ2-1; D perhaps matches TRBD1 (6 bases). This CDR3 contains 13 residues. V was shortened by 5 bases and J by 3 bases, with 9 bases between the two germline ends. The V gene's germline CDR1 is SGDLS and CDR2 YYNGEE. CDR3 nucleotides: TGTGCCAGCAGTACAGGGATCTACAATGAGCAGTTCTTC. It specifies CASSTGIYNEQFF.

V usage is TRBV11-2 and J usage is TRBJ2-7, with D perhaps TRBD2 (6 bases). Between the trimmed V and J ends, which lost 5 bases and 5 bases, there was a span of 16 bases. This CDR3 is built from 14 residues. Germline-derived CDR1 and CDR2 are SGHAT and FQNNGV. In nucleotides, the CDR3 is TGTGCCAGCAGCCCAACACGGGGGTCCCACGAGCAGTACTTC. Translation gives CASSPTRGSHEQYF.

This chain connects TRBV28 to TRBJ1-2; D not certain. The CDR3 contains 14 residues. Germline V gene sequence: CDR1 MDHEN, CDR2 SYDVKM. Trimming cost V 3 bases and J 7 bases, with 15 bases left between them. The CDR3, as DNA: TGTGCCAGCAGTTTTTATCGGGGATCTTTTGGCTACACCTTC. Encoded protein: CASSFYRGSFGYTF.

The chain joins TRBV9 to TRBJ2-1; weak D call: TRBD2 (6 bases). Germline values: CDR1 SGDLS, CDR2 YYNGEE. Deletions cut 4 bases from V and 2 bases from J, with 16 bases between. The CDR3 runs to 16 residues. The DNA of the CDR3 is TGTGCCAGCAGCATCCTGCCCGGGGGTCCCTACAATGAGCAGTTCTTC. As protein: CASSILPGGPYNEQFF.

The genes are TRBV4-2 and TRBJ2-3; D uncertain. Looked up from germline, CDR1 is LGHNA and CDR2 is YNFKEQ. The CDR3 has 16 residues. Deletions cut 0 bases from V and 4 bases from J, with 14 bases between. CDR3 sequence reads: CASSQDLGNPPDTQYF. The CDR3 bases are TGTGCCAGCAGCCAAGATCTAGGTAATCCCCCAGATACGCAGTATTTT.

The V call is TRBV7-2, the J call TRBJ2-3; possibly TRBD1 for D (5 bases). The CDR3 sequence is 14 residues long. Trimming left V 4 bases short and J 5 bases short, with 13 bases between. Looked up from germline, CDR1 is SGHTA and CDR2 is FQGNSA. The CDR3 nucleotides read TGTGCCAGCAGCTACTTAACAGGAAGAGATACGCAGTATTTT. It encodes CASSYLTGRDTQYF.

The chain combines TRBV30 with TRBJ1-5; unclear D gene. V was shortened by 0 bases and J by 4 bases, with 10 bases between the two germline ends. This CDR3 comprises 14 residues. Germline lookup yields CDR1 GTSNPN and CDR2 SVGIG (reference sequence). CDR3 sequence (DNA): TGTGCCTGGAGTGTAAAACGGAGAAATCAGCCCCAGCATTTT. Its protein is CAWSVKRRNQPQHF.

The chain recombines TRBV9 with TRBJ2-2, with 11 bases that match TRBD2. The germline V gene encodes CDR1 SGDLS and CDR2 YYNGEE. The V and J ends lost 4 bases and 4 bases, in that order; junction bases with no gene match: 6. CDR3 length: 16 amino acids. CDR3 in amino acids: CASSSRLAGTTGELFF. CDR3 DNA: TGTGCCAGCAGCTCCCGACTAGCGGGGACCACCGGGGAGCTGTTTTTT.

V gene TRBV19 combines with J gene TRBJ2-3, with TRBD2 identical over 12 bases. Per germline, CDR1 LNHDA and CDR2 SQIVND (reference sequence). V gave up 9 bases and J gave up 3 bases; unmatched junction bases: 4. There are 14 residues in the CDR3. CDR3 in DNA: TGTGCCAGCTGTCTAGCGGGGGGGACAGATACGCAGTATTTT. Its translation is CASCLAGGTDTQYF.

The chain joins TRBV7-2 to TRBJ2-1, with TRBD2 matching 9 bases. The V gene's germline CDR1 is SGHTA and CDR2 FQGNSA. This CDR3 spans 16 amino acids. Losses at the gene ends were 2 bases for V and 3 bases for J; bases not matched to a gene: 5. CDR3 bases: TGTGCCAGCAGCTTACGGGCGGGGGGGCTCTACAATGAGCAGTTCTTC. Translation: CASSLRAGGLYNEQFF.

This rearrangement joins TRBV5-4 to TRBJ1-2, with 7 bases matching TRBD1. The V and J ends lost 5 bases and 5 bases, in that order; junction bases with no gene match: 9. The CDR3 extends over 14 amino acids. In germline, CDR1 is SGHNT, CDR2 YYREEE (reference sequence). CDR3 sequence: CASSSGQEAYGYTF. The CDR3 DNA reads as TGTGCCAGCAGTTCCGGACAGGAGGCGTATGGCTACACCTTC.

The chain employs TRBV7-3 and TRBJ1-2; tentatively, D is TRBD1 (6 bases). Trimming pared 4 bases from V and 5 bases from J, leaving 11 bases between. The CDR3 is made up of 13 amino acids. Germline V gene data show CDR1 as SGHTA and CDR2 as FQGTGA. The CDR3 DNA sequence: TGTGCCAGCAGCTCCGGTCAGGGGTATGGCTACACCTTC. It codes for CASSSGQGYGYTF.